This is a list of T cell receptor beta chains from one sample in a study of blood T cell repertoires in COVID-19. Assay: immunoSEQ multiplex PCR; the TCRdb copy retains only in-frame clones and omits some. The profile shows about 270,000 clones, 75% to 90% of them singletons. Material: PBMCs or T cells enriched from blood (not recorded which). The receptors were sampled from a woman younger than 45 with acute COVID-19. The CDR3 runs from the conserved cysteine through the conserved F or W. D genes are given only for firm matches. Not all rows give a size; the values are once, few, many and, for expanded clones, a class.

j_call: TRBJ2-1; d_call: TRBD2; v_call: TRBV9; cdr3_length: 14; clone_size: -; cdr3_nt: TGTGCCAGCAGCGTAGATCCGGGGGGGAATGAGCAGTTCTTC; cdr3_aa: CASSVDPGGNEQFF
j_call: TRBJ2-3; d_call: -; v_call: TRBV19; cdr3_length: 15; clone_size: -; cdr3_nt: TGTGCCAGTAGTATAGTGGCCAGGGAAACAGATACGCAGTATTTT; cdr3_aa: CASSIVARETDTQYF
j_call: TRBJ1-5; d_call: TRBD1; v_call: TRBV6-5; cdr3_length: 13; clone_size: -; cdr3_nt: TGTGCCAGCAGTACTCGACAGGGCCAGCCCCAGCATTTT; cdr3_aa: CASSTRQGQPQHF
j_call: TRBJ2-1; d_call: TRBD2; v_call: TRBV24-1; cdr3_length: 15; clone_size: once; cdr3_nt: TGTGCCACCAGTGATGTAGCGGGAACTAACAATGAGCAGTTCTTC; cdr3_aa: CATSDVAGTNNEQFF
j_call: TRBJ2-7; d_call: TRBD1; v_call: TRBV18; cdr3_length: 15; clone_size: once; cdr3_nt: TGTGCCAGCTCCTCCCCGGGACAGGGGTTCTACGAGCAGTACTTC; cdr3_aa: CASSSPGQGFYEQYF
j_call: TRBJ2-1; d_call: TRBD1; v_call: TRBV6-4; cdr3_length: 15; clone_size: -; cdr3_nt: TGTGCCAGCAGTGAAGGACAGGGCCCCTACAATGAGCAGTTCTTC; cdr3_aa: CASSEGQGPYNEQFF
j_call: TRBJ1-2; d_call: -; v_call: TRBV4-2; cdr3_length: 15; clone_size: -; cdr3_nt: TGTGCCAGCAGCCCCCCAGGAGGCGAAAACTATGGCTACACCTTC; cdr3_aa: CASSPPGGENYGYTF
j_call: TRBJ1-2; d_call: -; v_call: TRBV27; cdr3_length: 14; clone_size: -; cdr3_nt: TGTGCCAGCAGTCAACCCGGGTCGCAAGCTGGCTACACCTTC; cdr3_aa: CASSQPGSQAGYTF
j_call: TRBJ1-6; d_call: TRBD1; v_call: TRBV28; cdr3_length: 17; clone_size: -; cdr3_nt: TGTGCCAGCAGTTTATTTTTTAGTGGACAGGGGAATTCACCCCTCCACTTT; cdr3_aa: CASSLFFSGQGNSPLHF
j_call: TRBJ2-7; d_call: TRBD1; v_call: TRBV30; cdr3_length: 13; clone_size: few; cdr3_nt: TGTGCCTACTCGGGACAGGGGTCCTACGAGCAGTACTTC; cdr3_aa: CAYSGQGSYEQYF
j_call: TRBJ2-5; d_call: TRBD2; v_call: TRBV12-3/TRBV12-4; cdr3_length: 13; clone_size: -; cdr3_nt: TGTGCCAGCAGCCTAGCGGGAGGTGAGACCCAGTACTTC; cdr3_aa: CASSLAGGETQYF
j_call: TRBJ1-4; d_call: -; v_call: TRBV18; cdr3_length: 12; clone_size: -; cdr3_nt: TGTGCCAGCTCAGGGCTTAATGAAAAACTGTTTTTT; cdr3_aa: CASSGLNEKLFF
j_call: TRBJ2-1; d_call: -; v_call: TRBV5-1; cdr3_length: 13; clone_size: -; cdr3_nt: TGCGCCAGCAGCTTGGGGACATCTAATGAGCAGTTCTTC; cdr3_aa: CASSLGTSNEQFF
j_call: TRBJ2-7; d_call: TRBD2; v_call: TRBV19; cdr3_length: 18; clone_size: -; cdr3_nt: TGTGCCAGTAGCCCTTCCGGGACTAGCGGGTACCGTGCCTACGAGCAGTACTTC; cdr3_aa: CASSPSGTSGYRAYEQYF
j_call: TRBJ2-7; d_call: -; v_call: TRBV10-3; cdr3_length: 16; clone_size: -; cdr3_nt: TGTGCCATCAGTGAGGATCTAGCGTCATCTCTTCGGGAGCAGTACTTC; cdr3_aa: CAISEDLASSLREQYF
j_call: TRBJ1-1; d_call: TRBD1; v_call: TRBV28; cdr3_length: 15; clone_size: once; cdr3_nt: TGTGCCAGCAGTTTACACCTCCCAGGGGGCTGGGAAGCTTTCTTT; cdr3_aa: CASSLHLPGGWEAFF
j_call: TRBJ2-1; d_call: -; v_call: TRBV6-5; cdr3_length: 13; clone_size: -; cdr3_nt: TGTGCCAGCAGTTACTCGAAAGTCAGTGAGCAGTTCTTC; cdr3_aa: CASSYSKVSEQFF
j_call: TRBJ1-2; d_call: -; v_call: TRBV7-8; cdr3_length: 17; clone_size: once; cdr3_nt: TGTGCCAGCAGCTTAGCAGGACAGACCTACTTCGCCCTTGGCTACACCTTC; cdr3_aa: CASSLAGQTYFALGYTF
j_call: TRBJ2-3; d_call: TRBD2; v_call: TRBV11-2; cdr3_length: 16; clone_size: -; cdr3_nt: TGTGCCAGCAGCTACGGGACTAGCGGGAGAGCAGATACGCAGTATTTT; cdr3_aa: CASSYGTSGRADTQYF
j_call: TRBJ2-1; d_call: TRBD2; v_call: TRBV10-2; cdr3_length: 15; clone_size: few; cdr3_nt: TGCGCCAGCGATGCCTGGACTAGCGAACCAAATGAGCAGTTCTTC; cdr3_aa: CASDAWTSEPNEQFF
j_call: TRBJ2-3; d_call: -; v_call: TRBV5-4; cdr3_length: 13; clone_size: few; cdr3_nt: TGTGCCAGCAGCTTGTCTTACGGAGATACGCAGTATTTT; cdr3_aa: CASSLSYGDTQYF
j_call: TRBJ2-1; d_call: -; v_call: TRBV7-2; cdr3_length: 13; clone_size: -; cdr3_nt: TGTGCCAGCAGCCCCCCCGGGTGGGATGAGCAGTTCTTC; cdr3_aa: CASSPPGWDEQFF
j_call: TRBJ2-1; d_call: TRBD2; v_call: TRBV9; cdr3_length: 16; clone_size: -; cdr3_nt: TGTGCCAGCAGCGTAGCCGGGACTAGCGGTCTAAATGAGCAGTTCTTC; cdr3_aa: CASSVAGTSGLNEQFF
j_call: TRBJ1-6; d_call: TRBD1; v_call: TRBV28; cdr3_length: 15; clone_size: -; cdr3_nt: TGTGCCAGCGTCCCCCATACAGGGGGCGGGTCACCCCTCCACTTT; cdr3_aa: CASVPHTGGGSPLHF
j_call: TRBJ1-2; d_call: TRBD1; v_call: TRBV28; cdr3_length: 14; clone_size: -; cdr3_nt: TGTGCCAGCAGACCGGGACAGGCTCTGCGCGCGTGCACCTTC; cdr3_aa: CASRPGQALRACTF
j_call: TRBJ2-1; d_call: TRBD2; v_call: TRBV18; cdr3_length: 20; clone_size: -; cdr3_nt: TGTGCCAGCTCACGTCGAGACTTAGCGGGACCAACCAGCTCCTACAATGAGCAGTTCTTC; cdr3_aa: CASSRRDLAGPTSSYNEQFF
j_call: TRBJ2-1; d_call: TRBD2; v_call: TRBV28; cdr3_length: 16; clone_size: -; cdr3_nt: TGTGCCAGCAGGGAGCGGGACGCGGGGGCCTACAATGAGCAGTTCTTC; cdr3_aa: CASRERDAGAYNEQFF
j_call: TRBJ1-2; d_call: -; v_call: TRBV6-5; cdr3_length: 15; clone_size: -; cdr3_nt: TGTGCCAGCAGTTACTCATTAGAGGGTTCGGATGGCTACACCTTC; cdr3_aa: CASSYSLEGSDGYTF
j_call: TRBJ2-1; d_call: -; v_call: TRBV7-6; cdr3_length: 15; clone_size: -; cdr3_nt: TGTGCCAGCAGCCTCGACAGGCGGACCTACAATGAGCAGTTCTTC; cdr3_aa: CASSLDRRTYNEQFF
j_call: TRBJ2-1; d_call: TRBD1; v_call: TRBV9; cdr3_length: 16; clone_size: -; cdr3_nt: TGTGCCAGCAGCGTAGAATTCGGGGACAGGGCCGATGAGCAGTTCTTC; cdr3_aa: CASSVEFGDRADEQFF
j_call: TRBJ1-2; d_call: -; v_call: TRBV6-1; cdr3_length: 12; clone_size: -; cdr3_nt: TGTGCCAGCAGTGAAGTGGCGGATGGCTACACCTTC; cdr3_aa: CASSEVADGYTF
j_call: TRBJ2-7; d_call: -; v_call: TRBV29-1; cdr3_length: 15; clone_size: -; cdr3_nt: TGCAGCGTTGAAGCAACCAGGGTGGGTTCCTACGAGCAGTACTTC; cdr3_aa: CSVEATRVGSYEQYF
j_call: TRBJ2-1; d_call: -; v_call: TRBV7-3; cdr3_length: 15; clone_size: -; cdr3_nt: TGTGCCAGCAGCCAACAGGGTAACTCCTACAATGAGCAGTTCTTC; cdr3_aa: CASSQQGNSYNEQFF
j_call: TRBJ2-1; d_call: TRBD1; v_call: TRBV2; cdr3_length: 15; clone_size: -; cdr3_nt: TGTGCCAGCAGACAAGGACAGGGTTCCTACAATGAGCAGTTCTTC; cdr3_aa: CASRQGQGSYNEQFF
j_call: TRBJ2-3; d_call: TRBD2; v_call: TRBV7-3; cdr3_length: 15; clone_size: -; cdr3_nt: TGTGCCAGCAGCTTACTAGCGGGGAGCACAGATACGCAGTATTTT; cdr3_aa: CASSLLAGSTDTQYF
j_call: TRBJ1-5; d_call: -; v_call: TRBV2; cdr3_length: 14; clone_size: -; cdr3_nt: TGTGCCAGCAGTGAAGGGCAGGGAGGACAGCCCCAGCATTTT; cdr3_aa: CASSEGQGGQPQHF
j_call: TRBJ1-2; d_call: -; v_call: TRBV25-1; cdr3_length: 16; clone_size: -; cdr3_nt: TGTGCCAGCAGTTCGTGGGGGGACGACCTTAACTATGGCTACACCTTC; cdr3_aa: CASSSWGDDLNYGYTF
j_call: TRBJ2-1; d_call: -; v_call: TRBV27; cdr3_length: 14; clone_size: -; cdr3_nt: TGTGCCAGCAGTTTAGCTGCCCTACGCGATGAGCAGTTCTTC; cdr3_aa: CASSLAALRDEQFF
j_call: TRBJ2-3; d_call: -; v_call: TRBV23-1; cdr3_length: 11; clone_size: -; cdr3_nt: TGCGCCAGCAGTCACCGAGTCTCGCAGTATTTT; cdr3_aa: CASSHRVSQYF
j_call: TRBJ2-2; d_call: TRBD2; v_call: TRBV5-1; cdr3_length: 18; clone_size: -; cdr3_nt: TGCGCCAGCAGCCAAAGACTAGCGGGAGGCCCGAACACCGGGGAGCTGTTTTTT; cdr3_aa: CASSQRLAGGPNTGELFF
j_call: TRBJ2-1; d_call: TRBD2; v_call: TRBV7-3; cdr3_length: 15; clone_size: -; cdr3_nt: TGTGCCAGCAGCTCAGAGGGTATAGCGGGAACTGAGCAGTTCTTC; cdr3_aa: CASSSEGIAGTEQFF
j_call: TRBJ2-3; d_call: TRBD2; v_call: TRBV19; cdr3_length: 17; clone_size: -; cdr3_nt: TGTGCCAGTAGTATCCTGACTAGCGGGGACCTCACAGATACGCAGTATTTT; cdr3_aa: CASSILTSGDLTDTQYF
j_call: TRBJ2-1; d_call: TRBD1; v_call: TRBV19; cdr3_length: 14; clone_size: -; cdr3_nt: TGTGCCAGTAGGGGACAGGGGGCAAGTAATGAGCAGTTCTTC; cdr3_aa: CASRGQGASNEQFF
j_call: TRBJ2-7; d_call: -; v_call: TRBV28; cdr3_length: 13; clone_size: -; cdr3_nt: TGTGCCAGCAGTTTAGGGCACTCCTACGAGCAGTACTTC; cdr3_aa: CASSLGHSYEQYF
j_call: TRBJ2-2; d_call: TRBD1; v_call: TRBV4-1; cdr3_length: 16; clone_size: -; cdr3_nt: TGCGCCAGCAGCCAGGGGGGACAGGTTTACACCGGGGAGCTGTTTTTT; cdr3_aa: CASSQGGQVYTGELFF
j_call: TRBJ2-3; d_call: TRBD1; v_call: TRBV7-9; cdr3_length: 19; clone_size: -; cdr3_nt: TGTGCCAGCAGCCCGTACCGGGACAGCACCAGATGGCGCACAGATACGCAGTATTTT; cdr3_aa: CASSPYRDSTRWRTDTQYF
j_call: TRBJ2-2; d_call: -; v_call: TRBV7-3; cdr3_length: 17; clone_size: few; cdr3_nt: TGTGCCAGCAGCCCCCGGGACTCAAGCGTATCGACCGGGGAGCTGTTTTTT; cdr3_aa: CASSPRDSSVSTGELFF
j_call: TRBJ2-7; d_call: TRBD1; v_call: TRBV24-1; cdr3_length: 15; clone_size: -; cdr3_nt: TGTGCCACCAGTGACCCGGGACAGGGGGGCTACGAGCAGTACTTC; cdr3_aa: CATSDPGQGGYEQYF
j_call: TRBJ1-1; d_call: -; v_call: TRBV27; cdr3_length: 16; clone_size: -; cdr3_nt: TGTGCCAGCAGTTTGGGGGGTCTCAGGAGGGACACTGAAGCTTTCTTT; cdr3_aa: CASSLGGLRRDTEAFF
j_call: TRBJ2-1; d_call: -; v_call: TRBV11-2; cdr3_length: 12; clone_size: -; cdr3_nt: TGTGCCAGCAGCTTGGGGGCGAACGAGCAGTTCTTC; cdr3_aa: CASSLGANEQFF
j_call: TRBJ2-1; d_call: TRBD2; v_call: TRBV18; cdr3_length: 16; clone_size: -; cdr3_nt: TGTGCCAGCTCACCGGGACTAGCGGGAGGCCAAGATGAGCAGTTCTTC; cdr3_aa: CASSPGLAGGQDEQFF
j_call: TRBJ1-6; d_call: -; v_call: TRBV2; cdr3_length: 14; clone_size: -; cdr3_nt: TGTGCCAGCAGTGCCGGGACAACGGATTCACCCCTCCACTTT; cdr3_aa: CASSAGTTDSPLHF
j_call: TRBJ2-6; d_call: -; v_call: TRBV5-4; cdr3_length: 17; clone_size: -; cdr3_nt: TGTGCCAGCAGCTTAGGGCAGGGGTCGACTGGGGCCAACGTCCTGACTTTC; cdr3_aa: CASSLGQGSTGANVLTF